A single sample gave rise to the 8 T cell receptor beta chains below, sequenced in a study of cytomegalovirus exposure and HLA in healthy donors (dated by TCRdb to about 2017). The library was made by the immunoSEQ multiplex PCR assay. For the multiplex PCR, a mixture combining 60 forward primers for TCR Vbeta segments and 13 reverse primers for TCR Jbeta segments was used. Drawn from immuneACCESS, this table holds only the in-frame rearrangements with V and J called that TCRdb kept. Clones are partly lost; checked studies trace under half to an unresolved V gene and leave the rest unexplained. The sample data list some 190,000 clones, and approximately 80% of these were observed just once. 2.5% to 3% of the sample is taken by the ten largest. The sample comprised PBMCs. The receptors were gathered from a female donor in good health and CMV-seronegative.

This chain connects TRBV7-9 to TRBJ2-4, with unresolved D. This CDR3 spans 16 amino acids. Germline lookup yields CDR1 SEHNR and CDR2 FQNEAQ (reference sequence). Between the trimmed V and J ends, which lost 1 base and 0 bases, there was a span of 10 bases. CDR3 region: CASSLGVTLAKNIQYF. The DNA for the CDR3 is TGTGCCAGCAGCTTAGGAGTAACTTTAGCCAAAAACATTCAGTACTTC.

This sequence joins TRBV2 and TRBJ2-3; 12 nucleotides agree with TRBD2. The germline V gene has CDR1 SNHLY and CDR2 FYNNEI. This CDR3 region has 14 residues. The ends lost 6 bases at V and 5 bases at J; junction bases unmatched: 3. In DNA form, the CDR3 reads TGTGCCAGCAGCCTACTAGCGGGGGGAGATACGCAGTATTTT. Amino acids: CASSLLAGGDTQYF.

As regards this clone: Different DNA sequences within this sample yield the same CDR3. The genes are TRBV30 and TRBJ2-1; no firm D call. Germline V gene lookup returns CDR1 GTSNPN and CDR2 SVGIG (reference sequence). Deletions cut 0 bases from V and 7 bases from J, with 4 bases between. The CDR3 has 11 residues. The CDR3 sequence: CAWSVLNEQFF. CDR3 in DNA: TGTGCCTGGAGTGTCCTGAATGAGCAGTTCTTC.

This chain joins TRBV27 and TRBJ1-2; D not certain. The V and J ends lost 5 bases and 5 bases respectively, with 12 bases between them. CDR3 length: 13 amino acids. CDR1 and CDR2 from the germline V gene are MNHEY and SMNVEV (reference sequence). The CDR3 spells CASSPSGGYGYTF. The CDR3 DNA reads as TGTGCCAGCAGTCCTTCAGGTGGATATGGCTACACCTTC.

The V and J genes are TRBV9 and TRBJ2-1, with D possibly matching TRBD2 (5 bases). V gave up 0 bases and J gave up 7 bases, with 11 bases separating them. The CDR3 has 14 amino acids. Germline CDR1 and CDR2: SGDLS and YYNGEE. The CDR3 region is CASSVGGSQNEQFF. CDR3 DNA sequence: TGTGCCAGCAGCGTAGGTGGGAGTCAGAATGAGCAGTTCTTC.

V usage is TRBV11-3 and J usage is TRBJ2-1; 7 bases agree with TRBD2. The germline gives CDR1 SGHNT, CDR2 YENEEA. Trimming removed 5 bases from V and 8 bases from J; junction bases left unmatched: 18. This CDR3 is built from 17 residues. CDR3 in amino acids: CASSLGQPGLPGDEQFF. CDR3 DNA sequence: TGTGCCAGCAGCCTAGGGCAGCCGGGACTACCGGGCGATGAGCAGTTCTTC.

The chain is built from TRBV30 and TRBJ2-5, with TRBD1 identical over 9 bases. TRBJ2-7 explains the end of the DNA better; the J call may be wrong. Germline V CDR1 and CDR2: GTSNPN, SVGIG (reference sequence). The length of the CDR3 is 13 residues. The CDR3 sequence: CAWDPTGGYEQYF. In DNA form, the CDR3 reads TGTGCCTGGGACCCGACAGGGGGCTACGAGCAGTACTTC.

The chain has TRBV19 and TRBJ1-2, with 7 bases lining up with TRBD1. This CDR3 spans 16 amino acids. V gave up 7 bases and J gave up 1 base; unmatched junction bases: 12. Germline CDR1 is LNHDA and CDR2 is SQIVND (reference sequence). CDR3 in DNA: TGTGCCAGTAATACTCCGGGACAGAAATTTAACTATGGCTACACCTTC. This codes for CASNTPGQKFNYGYTF.